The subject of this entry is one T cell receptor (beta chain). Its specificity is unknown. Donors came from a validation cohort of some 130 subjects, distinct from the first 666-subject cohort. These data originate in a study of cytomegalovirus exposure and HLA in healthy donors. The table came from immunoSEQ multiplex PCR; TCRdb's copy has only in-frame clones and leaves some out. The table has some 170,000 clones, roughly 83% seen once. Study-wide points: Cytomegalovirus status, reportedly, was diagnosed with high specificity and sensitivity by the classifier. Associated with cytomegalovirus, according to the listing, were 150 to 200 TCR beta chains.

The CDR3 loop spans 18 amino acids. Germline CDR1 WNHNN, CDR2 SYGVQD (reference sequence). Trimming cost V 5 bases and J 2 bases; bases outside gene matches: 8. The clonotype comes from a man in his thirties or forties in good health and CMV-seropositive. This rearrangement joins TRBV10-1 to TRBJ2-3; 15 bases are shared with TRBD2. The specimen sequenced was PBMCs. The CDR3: CASSKGLAGGRATDTQYF. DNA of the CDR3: TGCGCCAGCAGTAAAGGACTAGCGGGAGGGCGGGCCACAGATACGCAGTATTTT.